This passage covers 14 T cell receptor beta chains from one sample sequenced in a study of identical twins (TCRdb year 2016). The library was prepared using 5' RACE. The run used an Illumina HiSeq 2000. TCRdb redid the processing of the public reads, applying fastp at Q25 and MiXCR, and retained in-frame beta chains. Rows with a matching CDR3 protein are joined into one entry that keeps the most common DNA and genes. A total of approximately 1.8 million distinct CDR3 sequences appear in this sample, less than 35% of them only once. The ten largest clones capture about 0.27% of the sample. Sequences were obtained from cord blood. The receptors originated from a newborn girl in good health.

In its sample, this clonotype was seen once. DNA for the CDR3: TGTGCCAGCAGTGAAGCGTGGGGTAATGAAAAACTGTTTTTT. This encodes CASSEAWGNEKLFF. The chain has TRBV6-1 and TRBJ1-4, with D unclear. The length of the CDR3 is 14 residues. V was cut by 0 bases and J by 4 bases, with 6 bases left in between. Germline values: CDR1 MNHNS, CDR2 SASEGT.

CDR3 residues: CSVGRQPNEQFF. The CDR3 nucleotides are TGCAGCGTTGGACGACAACCCAATGAGCAGTTCTTC. The chain is built from TRBV29-1 and TRBJ2-1, with unresolved D. The CDR3 is 12 residues long. V was clipped by 4 bases and J by 6 bases, with 10 bases between them. Germline values: CDR1 SQVTM, CDR2 ANQGSEA.

A few counts support this clonotype. The chain couples TRBV21-1 to TRBJ1-1. TRBV21-1 corresponds to a pseudogene. The CDR3 is 15 amino acids. The CDR3 nucleotides are TGTGCCAGCAGCTCCTACAGAATAGTAAACACTGAAGCTTTCTTT. This encodes CASSSYRIVNTEAFF.

This clonotype showed up just a few times. The J gene is TRBJ2-1, the V gene TRBV7-8; 9 positions match TRBD2. Matching the DNA end better, TRBJ2-7 makes the J call doubtful. The germline CDR1 and CDR2 sequences are SGHVS and FQNEAQ. The CDR3 loop spans 15 amino acids. The CDR3 DNA follows: TGTGCCAGCAGACGGGGGACTAGCTCCTACAATGAGCAGTACTTC. Its protein is CASRRGTSSYNEQYF.

This clonotype has just a few counts. The chain couples TRBV2 to TRBJ1-4; 7 nucleotides agree with TRBD1. From germline, CDR1 is SNHLY and CDR2 FYNNEI. CDR3 length: 13 residues. J lost 8 bases, V lost 3 bases, and 3 bases had no gene match. CDR3 in DNA: TGTGCCAGCAGTGAGGGACAGTACGAAAAACTGTTTTTT. Translated, it gives CASSEGQYEKLFF.

The V call is TRBV10-3, the J call TRBJ2-3; 7 bases map to TRBD2. The CDR3 spans 14 residues. With 8 bases clipped from V and 6 bases from J, the junction kept 11 bases outside the gene matches. The V gene's germline CDR1 is ENHRY and CDR2 SYGVKD. Here the CDR3 reads CAIGPGGPPDTQYF. CDR3 in DNA: TGTGCCATCGGTCCGGGAGGTCCCCCGGATACGCAGTATTTT.

This chain uses TRBV2 with TRBJ1-2; D is unclear. This CDR3 region has 13 residues. Germline V gives CDR1 SNHLY, CDR2 FYNNEI. V was trimmed by 6 bases and J by 0 bases, leaving 8 bases between them. The CDR3 loop is CASREIPNYGYTF. The CDR3 DNA reads as TGTGCCAGCAGGGAGATTCCTAACTATGGCTACACCTTC.

This chain links TRBV20-1 with TRBJ2-5, with TRBD1 matching over 11 bases. This CDR3 is built from 15 residues. J was trimmed by 2 bases and V by 3 bases; bases with no gene match: 5. Germline values: CDR1 DFQATT, CDR2 SNEGSKA (reference sequence). The CDR3 DNA is TGCAGTGCTAGTCGTTGGGACAGGGGGCAAGAGACCCAGTACTTC. This translates into CSASRWDRGQETQYF.

This clonotype was detected only a few times. The chain employs TRBV20-1 and TRBJ1-2; D unclear. Per the germline V gene, CDR1 is DFQATT and CDR2 is SNEGSKA (reference sequence). V was shortened by 5 bases and J by 8 bases, with 9 bases between the two germline ends. The CDR3 is made up of 10 amino acids. In DNA form, the CDR3 reads TGCAGTGCTTCCCTCTGGGGCTACACCTTC. This encodes CSASLWGYTF.

A few counts support this clonotype. This chain joins TRBV28 and TRBJ2-1, with D uncertain. This CDR3 has 15 amino acids. V was shortened by 5 bases and J by 10 bases, with 21 bases between the two germline ends. Germline-derived CDR1 and CDR2 are MDHEN and SYDVKM. The CDR3 loop reads CASSARTGNSYEQFF. CDR3 coding DNA: TGTGCCAGCAGTGCACGGACGGGTAACTCCTACGAGCAGTTCTTC.

This chain uses TRBV2 with TRBJ2-3; a possible D gene is TRBD1 (5 bases). Trimming removed 7 bases at V and 6 bases at J, with 20 bases between. This CDR3 has 15 residues. Germline CDR1 reads SNHLY; CDR2 reads FYNNEI. The CDR3 region has the DNA TGTGCCAGCACAGAGGCAGGGATCCCCGGGGATACGCAGTATTTT. Its translation is CASTEAGIPGDTQYF.

This rearrangement joins TRBV7-2 to TRBJ2-7, with D perhaps matching TRBD2 (6 bases). V was cut by 5 bases and J by 1 base, with 15 bases left in between. CDR3 length equals 15 residues. CDR1 is SGHTA, CDR2 FQGNSA, per germline. The DNA for the CDR3 is TGTGCCAGCAGCCTATACCGGGACTCGTCCTACGAGCAGTACTTC. The encoded protein is CASSLYRDSSYEQYF. Together with reference TRBV7-2 and TRBJ2-7, the CDR3 gives the full variable domain: GAGVSQSPSNKVTEKGKDVELRCDPISGHTALYWYRQSLGQGLEFLIYFQGNSAPDKSGLPSDRFSAERTGGSVSTLTIQRTQQEDSAVYLCASSLYRDSSYEQYFGPGTRLTVT.

The chain employs TRBV12-3 or TRBV12-4 and TRBJ1-5; unclear D gene. V shed 3 bases and J shed 1 base, with 7 bases lying between them. The CDR3 runs to 14 residues. CDR3 bases: TGTGCCAGCAGTTTTGGACCGAGCAATCAGCCCCAGCATTTT. It is translated as CASSFGPSNQPQHF.

This chain joins TRBV9 and TRBJ2-1; 10 bases line up with TRBD2. Unmatched junction bases numbered 5, after V lost 0 bases and J lost 8 bases. CDR1 is SGDLS, CDR2 YYNGEE, per germline. The CDR3 has 15 residues. CDR3: CASSVGAGGPDEQFF. The CDR3 DNA reads TGTGCCAGCAGCGTAGGAGCGGGAGGGCCAGATGAGCAGTTCTTC.